This T cell receptor beta chain was recovered during a study of blood T cells in healthy people across ages. Overall study findings and caveats: The study found TCR beta diversity correlated strongly with naive T cell percentage.

Through a sample-barcoded 5' primer and a J-beta primer mix, a second PCR was run for 7 to 11 cycles. TCRdb fed the 5' RACE reads into MiXCR, producing one record per CDR3 protein. The sample records 1.6 million or so distinct CDR3 sequences, around 35% being singletons. V was shortened by 0 bases and J by 11 bases, with 20 bases between the two germline ends. The CDR3 runs to 15 residues. CDR1 and CDR2 (germline): SGDLS, YYNGEE. With regard to this clonotype: Antigen: not known.

The authors drew roughly 9.8 milliliters of peripheral blood from each donor. What was sequenced was blood. J is TRBJ2-5 and V is TRBV9; D may match TRBD1 or TRBD2 (6 bases each). This receptor was identified in a woman aged 25 to 39 in good health. Here the CDR3 reads CASSVEGGKAYGQYF. CDR3 sequence (DNA): TGTGCCAGCAGCGTAGAAGGGGGGAAGGCTTACGGGCAGTACTTC.